One sample yielded the 27 T cell receptor beta chains listed below, sequenced in a study of metastatic and nonmetastatic thyroid tumors. Via MiXCR, TCRdb re-called the PCR reads. There are about 24,000 clones in the sample; 15% to 20% occur only once, and roughly 5% lies in the top ten. Patients had received no treatment of any kind before thyroid surgery. The sequencing input was blood. These receptors came from a male donor with papillary thyroid cancer or a benign thyroid nodule (not recorded which). Some clones in this sample may be carry-over from other donors' samples.

This clone was recorded at least ten times. The genes are TRBV18 and TRBJ2-7; 9 bases are shared with TRBD1. V dropped 4 bases and J dropped 0; count of bases not matched to a gene: 10. Germline V gene lookup returns CDR1 KGHSH and CDR2 LQKENI. The CDR3 totals 17 residues. CDR3 sequence reads: CASSLSRQGGASYEQYF. The CDR3 coding sequence is TGTGCCAGCTCACTTTCACGACAGGGGGGTGCCTCCTACGAGCAGTACTTC.

In its sample, this clone was seen a few times. The sample has other DNA sequences that encode this CDR3 too. The rearrangement joins TRBV6-5 to TRBJ2-1; D possibly corresponds to TRBD1 (6 bases). The ends were cut back, 2 bases at V and 3 bases at J, with 11 bases in the middle. Germline CDR1 MNHEY, CDR2 SVGAGI. The CDR3 is 15 amino acids. Here the CDR3 DNA reads TGTGCCAGCAGTTACGTGGCAGGGGTCTACAATGAGCAGTTCTTC. Translated, it gives CASSYVAGVYNEQFF.

The chain uses TRBV27 and TRBJ2-1; TRBD2 agrees at 14 bases. CDR1 is MNHEY, CDR2 SMNVEV, per germline (reference sequence). The CDR3 contains 16 residues. The ends lost 4 bases at V and 6 bases at J; junction bases unmatched: 5. CDR3 loop: CASSSRLAGGTNEQFF. The CDR3, as DNA: TGTGCCAGCAGTTCCAGACTAGCGGGAGGGACCAATGAGCAGTTCTTC.

As regards this clone: No conserved phenylalanine or tryptophan is present at the end of the CDR3, so a read error is the likely explanation. This chain links TRBV20-1 with TRBJ1-2; tentative D call: TRBD1 (5 bases). The germline V and J ends were trimmed by 6 bases and 4 bases, with 12 bases remaining between them. CDR1 DFQATT and CDR2 SNEGSKA come from the germline V gene (reference sequence). The CDR3 totals 12 residues. Here the CDR3 DNA reads TGCAGTGCCCGGGACGGAGTCTATGGCTACACCCTC. As protein: CSARDGVYGYTL.

There are a few counts of this clone. A much larger clonotype is one base distant, so this may be a read error. Other DNA sequences in the same sample also yield this CDR3. The rearrangement joins TRBV3-1 to TRBJ1-2, with D possibly matching TRBD1 (6 bases). This CDR3 region has 15 residues. The V gene's germline CDR1 is LGHDT and CDR2 YNNKEL (reference sequence). Trimming took 6 bases from V and 7 from J, leaving 21 bases between them. The CDR3 nucleotides are TGTGCCAGCAGTCGTTTACTACAGGGAGAAGGTGGCTACACCTTC. Amino acids: CASSRLLQGEGGYTF.

The V and J genes are TRBV19 and TRBJ2-1; D may be TRBD2 (6 bases). Germline CDR1 reads LNHDA; CDR2 reads SQIVND (reference sequence). The CDR3 runs to 16 residues. Trimming shortened V by 1 base and J by 4 bases, and 14 bases separated the two germline ends. The CDR3 is CASSIVSGSPYNEQFF. DNA for the CDR3: TGTGCCAGTAGTATAGTCTCCGGGAGTCCTTACAATGAGCAGTTCTTC.

The rearrangement joins TRBV12-3 or TRBV12-4 to TRBJ2-3; 11 nucleotides agree with TRBD2. This CDR3 region has 15 residues. The trim removed 6 bases at V and 0 bases at J, leaving 2 bases unmatched. CDR3 sequence: CASRRTSGSTDTQYF. CDR3 nucleotides: TGTGCCAGCAGGCGGACTAGCGGGAGCACAGATACGCAGTATTTT.

This clone showed up many times. This chain joins TRBV15 and TRBJ2-3; the match to TRBD2 covers 10 bases. V was pared by 8 bases and J by 13 bases, with 12 bases of the junction left unmatched. This CDR3 comprises 13 residues. Germline-derived CDR1 and CDR2 are LNHNV and YYDKDF (reference sequence). This CDR3 is CATSSSRTSGKYF. The CDR3 nucleotides are TGTGCCACCTCCTCGAGTAGGACTAGCGGAAAGTATTTT.

This clone was recorded at least ten times. The chain links TRBV20-1 to TRBJ1-2; possible D gene TRBD1, 6 bases. Between the trimmed V and J ends, which lost 1 base and 7 bases, there was a span of 13 bases. The CDR3 sequence is 13 residues long. Germline V gene lookup returns CDR1 DFQATT and CDR2 SNEGSKA (reference sequence). CDR3 coding DNA: TGCAGTGCTAGAGTTGCAGGGGAAGGTGGCTACACCTTC. Protein sequence: CSARVAGEGGYTF.

This clone occurred many times. The chain is built from TRBV20-1 and TRBJ2-7; D possibly corresponds to TRBD2 (5 bases). Per the germline V gene, CDR1 is DFQATT and CDR2 is SNEGSKA (reference sequence). V gave up 1 base and J gave up 0 bases, with 13 bases separating them. The length of the CDR3 is 15 residues. CDR3 residues: CSARGPQRSSYEQYF. CDR3 bases: TGCAGTGCTAGAGGGCCCCAGCGGAGCTCCTACGAGCAGTACTTC.

This clone was counted many times. The chain uses TRBV20-1 and TRBJ2-1, with a tentative D call TRBD1 (5 bases). The CDR3 totals 19 residues. Germline V gene lookup returns CDR1 DFQATT and CDR2 SNEGSKA (reference sequence). Trimming took 5 bases from V and 0 from J, leaving 26 bases between them. For the CDR3, the DNA is TGCAGTGCTCTTCCGGAACCGAACCACAGGAAATACTCCTACAATGAGCAGTTCTTC. This translates into CSALPEPNHRKYSYNEQFF.

In this sample, this clone turned up many times. This chain connects TRBV28 to TRBJ2-3, with TRBD2 identical over 7 bases. Germline trimming cut 4 bases from V and 5 bases from J; bases unmatched to any gene: 9. This CDR3 is 15 amino acids long. CDR1 and CDR2 from the germline V gene are MDHEN and SYDVKM. CDR3 coding DNA: TGTGCCAGCAGTTATGGGGGGGGGGGAGTAGATACGCAGTATTTT. Translating it yields CASSYGGGGVDTQYF.

The chain recombines TRBV4-2 with TRBJ1-2; no firm D call. Trimming took 0 bases from V and 4 from J, leaving 12 bases between them. The CDR3 sequence is 15 residues long. Germline CDR1 LGHNA, CDR2 YNFKEQ. The CDR3 bases are TGTGCCAGCAGCCAAGATACAGACACCCCCTATGGCTACACCTTC. Protein product: CASSQDTDTPYGYTF.

The rearrangement uses TRBV30 and TRBJ2-5; D call uncertain. This CDR3 is built from 13 residues. CDR1 and CDR2 from the germline V gene are GTSNPN and SVGIG (reference sequence). The CDR3 DNA sequence: TGTTCGTGGAGTGTAAACTCGCAAGAGACCCAGTACTTC. Translating it yields CSWSVNSQETQYF.

This clone is judged medium-sized. The chain employs TRBV12-3 or TRBV12-4 and TRBJ1-2, with D possibly being TRBD1 (5 bases). Trimming took off 2 bases at V and 8 bases at J, with 18 bases between the two ends. The CDR3 has 15 residues. This chain's CDR3 is CASSLRADSPLGYTF. In DNA form, the CDR3 reads TGTGCCAGCAGTTTAAGGGCCGACAGTCCCCTAGGCTACACCTTC.

As to this clone: A clone one base away is much larger, so this may be a read error. This chain joins TRBV20-1 and TRBJ2-5; D is unclear. The germline V and J ends were trimmed by 4 bases and 1 base, with 13 bases remaining between them. Germline V lookup: CDR1 DFQATT, CDR2 SNEGSKA (reference sequence). This CDR3 has 14 residues. The CDR3 DNA sequence: TGCAGTGCTATGGTACCGAGCGTCCAAGAGACCCAGTACTTC. Amino acid sequence: CSAMVPSVQETQYF.

This clone appeared many times. V and J are TRBV2 and TRBJ1-5; D might be TRBD1 (5 bases). This CDR3 comprises 16 residues. The V end lost 3 bases, the J end lost 4 bases, and 16 bases lay between the germline ends. CDR1 SNHLY and CDR2 FYNNEI come from the germline V gene. This CDR3 is CASSDQGFGGNQPQHF. For the CDR3, the DNA is TGTGCCAGCAGTGATCAGGGTTTTGGGGGAAATCAGCCCCAGCATTTT.

This clone has a count of ten or more. The chain combines TRBV7-2 with TRBJ1-2; D unresolved. The V end was cut by 5 bases, the J end by 3 bases, with 22 bases between. This CDR3 is built from 17 residues. Germline CDR1 reads SGHTA; CDR2 reads FQGNSA. The DNA for the CDR3 is TGTGCCAGCAGCCTCCGTGTCCTGGCCAGACGGGACTATGGCTACACCTTC. It is translated as CASSLRVLARRDYGYTF.

The J gene is TRBJ1-2, the V gene TRBV19; 7 bases map to TRBD1. Germline assignment: CDR1 LNHDA and CDR2 SQIVND (reference sequence). Trimming removed 5 bases from V and 4 bases from J; junction bases left unmatched: 7. The CDR3 is made up of 14 amino acids. CDR3 sequence reads: CASSPIDRAYGYTF. The CDR3 coding sequence is TGTGCCAGTAGTCCTATCGACAGGGCCTATGGCTACACCTTC.

Many counts were recorded for this clone. The chain employs TRBV6-1 and TRBJ2-7; D tentatively reads TRBD1 or TRBD2 (5 bases each). Germline CDR1 reads MNHNS; CDR2 reads SASEGT. The length of the CDR3 is 11 residues. V shed 8 bases and J shed 3 bases, with 8 bases lying between them. CDR3 sequence reads: CASGDLYEQYF. In DNA, the CDR3 is TGTGCCAGCGGGGACCTCTACGAGCAGTACTTC.

As for this clone: The junction differs from germline at one of its ends, possibly a read error. The CDR3 DNA reads TGTGCCCACTGGGCGAACACCGTGGAGCTGTTTTTT. Amino acids: CAHWANTVELFF. The V gene is TRBV28, the J gene TRBJ2-2; no clear D gene. The CDR3 runs 12 residues. The germline CDR1 and CDR2 sequences are MDHEN and SYDVKM.

This clone was seen a few times. The chain uses TRBV9 and TRBJ2-7, with D possibly TRBD2 on 7 matching bases. CDR1 is SGDLS and CDR2 is YYNGEE in the germline V gene. Deletions cut 2 bases from V and 5 bases from J, with 11 bases between. CDR3 length: 13 residues. The CDR3, as DNA: TGTGCCAGCAGCGTGGGGGGGCGCGACGAGCAGTACTTC. As protein: CASSVGGRDEQYF.

In this sample, this clone is medium-sized. This sequence joins TRBV10-3 and TRBJ2-7; possible D gene TRBD1, 5 bases. Germline lookup yields CDR1 ENHRY and CDR2 SYGVKD. CDR3 size: 13 residues. Trimming cost V 4 bases and J 4 bases, with 11 bases left between them. CDR3 residues: CAISVQARYEQYF. The CDR3 region has the DNA TGTGCCATCAGTGTACAGGCCAGGTACGAGCAGTACTTC.

By frequency in the sample, this clone is medium-sized. The gene calls are TRBV19 and TRBJ1-2; D remains ambiguous. CDR1 is LNHDA, CDR2 SQIVND, per germline (reference sequence). This CDR3 has 13 amino acids. V lost 3 bases and J 5 bases, leaving 10 bases between the germline ends. Written as DNA, the CDR3 is TGTGCCAGTAGTATCCGGAACCCTTATGGCTACACCTTC. It encodes CASSIRNPYGYTF. Looking up the rest from reference TRBV19 and TRBJ1-2 gives the full variable domain: DGGITQSPKYLFRKEGQNVTLSCEQNLNHDAMYWYRQDPGQGLRLIYYSQIVNDFQKGDIAEGYSVSREKKESFPLTVTSAQKNPTAFYLCASSIRNPYGYTFGSGTRLTVV.

This clone has ten or more counts. The V and J genes are TRBV4-2 and TRBJ1-6; no definite D call. The CDR3 covers 17 residues. Trimming pared 3 bases from V and 0 bases from J, leaving 12 bases between. Germline values: CDR1 LGHNA, CDR2 YNFKEQ. CDR3 sequence reads: CASSHSGFSSYNSPLHF. The CDR3 DNA is TGTGCCAGCAGCCATTCGGGGTTTAGCTCCTATAATTCACCCCTCCACTTT.

This chain links TRBV6-2 or TRBV6-3 with TRBJ1-2; the D is unclear. The V gene lost 5 bases and the J gene lost 0 bases, with 4 bases spanning the gap. This CDR3 has 12 residues. The V gene's germline CDR1 is MNHEY and CDR2 SVGEGT. CDR3 DNA: TGTGCCAGCAGTCCAGCTAACTATGGCTACACCTTC. Its protein is CASSPANYGYTF.

This clone was detected many times. The chain carries TRBV6-6 and TRBJ2-2, with 11 positions matching TRBD2. The CDR3 contains 17 residues. In germline, CDR1 is MNHNY, CDR2 SVGAGI (reference sequence). The V segment lost 3 bases and the J segment 6 bases; nucleotides outside the gene matches: 9. CDR3 in amino acids: CASSYPDQLAGAGELFF. CDR3 bases: TGTGCCAGCAGTTATCCGGACCAACTAGCGGGAGCCGGGGAGCTGTTTTTT.